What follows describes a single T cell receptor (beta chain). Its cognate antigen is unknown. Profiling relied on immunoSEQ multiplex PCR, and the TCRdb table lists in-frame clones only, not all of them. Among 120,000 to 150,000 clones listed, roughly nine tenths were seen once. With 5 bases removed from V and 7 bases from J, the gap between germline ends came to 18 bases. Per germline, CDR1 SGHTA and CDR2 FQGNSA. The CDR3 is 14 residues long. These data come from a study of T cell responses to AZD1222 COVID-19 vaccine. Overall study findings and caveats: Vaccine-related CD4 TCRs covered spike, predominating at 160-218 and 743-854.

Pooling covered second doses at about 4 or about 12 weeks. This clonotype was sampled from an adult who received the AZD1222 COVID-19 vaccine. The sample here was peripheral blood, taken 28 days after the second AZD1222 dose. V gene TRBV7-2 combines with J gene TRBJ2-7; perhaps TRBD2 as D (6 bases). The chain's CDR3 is CASSTWDSLGEQYF. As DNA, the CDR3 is TGTGCCAGCAGCACCTGGGACTCCTTAGGAGAGCAGTACTTC.